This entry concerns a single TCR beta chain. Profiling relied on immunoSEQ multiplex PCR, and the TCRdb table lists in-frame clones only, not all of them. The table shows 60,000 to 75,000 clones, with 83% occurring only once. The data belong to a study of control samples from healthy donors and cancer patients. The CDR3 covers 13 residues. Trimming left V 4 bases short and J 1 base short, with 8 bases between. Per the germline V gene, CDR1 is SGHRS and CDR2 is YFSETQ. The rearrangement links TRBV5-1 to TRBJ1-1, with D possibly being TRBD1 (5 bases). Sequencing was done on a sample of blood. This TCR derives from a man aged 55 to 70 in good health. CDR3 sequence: CASSADTNTEAFF. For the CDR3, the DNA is TGCGCCAGCAGCGCGGACACGAACACTGAAGCTTTCTTT.